What follows describes a single TCR beta chain. Its binding antigen is unknown. It has no much larger one-base neighbor in the sample; base qualities were not kept. The sample is drawn from a study of T cell repertoires in cytomegalovirus infection (dated by TCRdb to the late 2010s). Study-level background: Donor HLA type was relevant to the analysis, as public TCR beta signatures indicated carriage of CMV infection together with the matching HLA type.

The sequencer was an Illumina HiSeq 1500. TCRdb trimmed public reads at Q25 via fastp, called clones via MiXCR and kept in-frame beta chains. Each CDR3 protein appears once, grouped with its most common genes and DNA. Here the sample has hundreds of thousands of distinct CDR3 sequences; about a sixth occur a single time. The ten largest clones capture about 11% of the sample. What the study reported, not specific to this receptor: The ex vivo response was dominated by HLA-C-restricted CMV-specific TCR beta clonotypes, which also provided the single most frequent clonotype in two of eight donors. Carriers of CMV infection plus the relevant HLA type were discriminated by the cumulative frequency of public TCR beta family members in the study cohort and in an independent 352-donor cohort.

This receptor was identified in a human donor in good health (CMV status not recorded). Some clones in this sample may be carry-over from other donors' samples. The sample consisted of PBMCs.

The DNA sequence follows: TGCAGTGCTACCCACAGGGGACACTACGAGCAGTACTTC. Translated, it reads CSATHRGHYEQYF. Recombination joined TRBV20-1 with TRBJ2-7, with 7 bases matching TRBD1. The CDR3 spans 13 residues, from the cysteine through the phenylalanine. The retained sequence is limited to the CDR3, 39 bases, with the frame set at the first base. V loses 4 bases at its end and J loses 3 bases; junction bases beyond the gene matches: 6. The germline V gene (reference sequence) supplies CDR1 DFQATT and CDR2 SNEGSKA.